What follows is one T cell receptor beta chain and its context. Other DNA sequences in the sample encode the same CDR3. Original handling: Estimated nucleated cell counts came from reference gene primer amplification. Produced via immunoSEQ multiplex PCR; TCRdb's table is partial and in-frame only. The DNA gave D and trimming, while V, J and clone size come from that table. The sample yields some 130,000 clones, over 60% seen once. This record belongs to a study of blood T cell repertoires in COVID-19. About the research overall: Italy, Spain and the United States were the sources of the convalescent and acute COVID-19 samples. Sources were T cells, B-cell-depleted T cells, or PBMCs; the material itself was cDNA or gDNA.

This CDR3 comprises 14 residues. Trimming stripped 0 bases from V and 4 bases from J, with 7 bases between. Per the germline V gene, CDR1 is SGDLS and CDR2 is YYNGEE. This receptor was obtained from a woman in her 70s with acute or convalescent COVID-19. The specimen was peripheral blood. The chain combines TRBV9 with TRBJ1-4; D unresolved. CDR3 nucleotide sequence: TGTGCCAGCAGCGTAGACTCATATAATGAAAAACTGTTTTTT. This gives the protein CASSVDSYNEKLFF.